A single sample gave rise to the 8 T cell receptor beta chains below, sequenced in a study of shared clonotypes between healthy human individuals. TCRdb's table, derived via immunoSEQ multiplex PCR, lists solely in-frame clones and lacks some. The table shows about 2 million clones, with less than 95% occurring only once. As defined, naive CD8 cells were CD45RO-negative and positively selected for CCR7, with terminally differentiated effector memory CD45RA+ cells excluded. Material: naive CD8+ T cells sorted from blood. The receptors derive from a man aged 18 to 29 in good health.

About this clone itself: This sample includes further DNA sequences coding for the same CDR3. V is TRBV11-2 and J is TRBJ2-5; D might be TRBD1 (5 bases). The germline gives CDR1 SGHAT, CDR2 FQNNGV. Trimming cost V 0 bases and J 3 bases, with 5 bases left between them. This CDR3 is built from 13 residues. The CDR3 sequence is CASSLDREETQYF. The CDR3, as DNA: TGTGCCAGCAGCTTAGACAGGGAAGAGACCCAGTACTTC. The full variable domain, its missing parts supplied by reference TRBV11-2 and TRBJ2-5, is EAGVAQSPRYKIIEKRQSVAFWCNPISGHATLYWYQQILGQGPKLLIQFQNNGVVDDSQLPKDRFSAERLKGVDSTLKIQPAKLEDSAVYLCASSLDREETQYFGPGTRLLVL.

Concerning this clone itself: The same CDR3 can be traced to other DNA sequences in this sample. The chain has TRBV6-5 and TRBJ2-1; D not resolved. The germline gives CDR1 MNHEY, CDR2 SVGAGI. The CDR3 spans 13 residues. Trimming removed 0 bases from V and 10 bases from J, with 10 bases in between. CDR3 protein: CASSYSEGNEQFF. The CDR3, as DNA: TGTGCCAGCAGTTACTCGGAAGGAAACGAGCAGTTCTTC.

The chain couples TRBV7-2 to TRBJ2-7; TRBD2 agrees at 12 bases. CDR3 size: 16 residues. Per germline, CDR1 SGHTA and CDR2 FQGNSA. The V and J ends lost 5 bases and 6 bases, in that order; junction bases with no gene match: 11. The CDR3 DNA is TGTGCCAGCAGCCCCACCCGGACTAGCGGGGTCGGCGAGCAGTACTTC. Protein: CASSPTRTSGVGEQYF.

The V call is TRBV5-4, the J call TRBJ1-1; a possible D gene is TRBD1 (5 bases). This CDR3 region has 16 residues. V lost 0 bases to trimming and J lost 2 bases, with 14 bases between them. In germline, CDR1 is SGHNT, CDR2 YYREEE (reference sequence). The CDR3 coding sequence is TGTGCCAGCAGCTTGGTGTTGGAGGGACCCAACACTGAAGCTTTCTTT. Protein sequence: CASSLVLEGPNTEAFF.

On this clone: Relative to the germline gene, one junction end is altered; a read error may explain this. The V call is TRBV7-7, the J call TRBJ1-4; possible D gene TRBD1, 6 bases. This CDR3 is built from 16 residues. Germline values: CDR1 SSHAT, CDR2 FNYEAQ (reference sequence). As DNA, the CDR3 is TGTGCTAGCAGCTCCGGGACACCCACAACTAATGAAAAACTGTTTTTT. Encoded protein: CASSSGTPTTNEKLFF.

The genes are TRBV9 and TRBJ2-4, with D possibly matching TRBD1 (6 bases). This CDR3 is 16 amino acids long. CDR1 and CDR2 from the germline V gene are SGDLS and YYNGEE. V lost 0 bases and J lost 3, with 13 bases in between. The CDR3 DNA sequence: TGTGCCAGCAGCGTAGCTGAGGCAGGGGACAAAAACATTCAGTACTTC. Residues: CASSVAEAGDKNIQYF.

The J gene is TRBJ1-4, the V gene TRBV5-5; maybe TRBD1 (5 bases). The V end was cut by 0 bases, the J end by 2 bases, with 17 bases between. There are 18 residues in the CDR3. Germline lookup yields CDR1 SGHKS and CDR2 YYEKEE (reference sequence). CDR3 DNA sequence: TGTGCCAGCAGCTTGGAATCAGCCGGGGCAGGGACTAATGAAAAACTGTTTTTT. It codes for CASSLESAGAGTNEKLFF.

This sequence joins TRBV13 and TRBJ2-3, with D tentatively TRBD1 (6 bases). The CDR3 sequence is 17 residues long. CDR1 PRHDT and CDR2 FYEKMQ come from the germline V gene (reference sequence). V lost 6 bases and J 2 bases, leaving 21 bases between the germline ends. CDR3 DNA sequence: TGTGCCAGCAGGACCGGAATGCAGGGGCCTGACACAGATACGCAGTATTTT. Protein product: CASRTGMQGPDTDTQYF.